This note documents a single T cell receptor beta chain sequence. The antigen is unknown. This sample stems from a study of vaccination effects on CD4 cells after COVID-19. Study information: Vaccine administered to participants consisted of two doses of either BNT162b2 or mRNA-1273.

ViraFEST used viral peptide pools to expand antigen-specific CD4+ T cells before sequencing. When nine to ten days of culture had elapsed, CD4+ T cells were isolated. The person had PCR-confirmed SARS-CoV-2 infection between March and December 2020. There are 16 residues in the CDR3. The junction had 10 bases not matched to a gene; V was cut back by 2 bases and J by 3 bases. The germline gives CDR1 LGHNA, CDR2 YSLEER. The repertoire was sequenced with immunoSEQ multiplex PCR; TCRdb's copy has only in-frame clones and lacks some. The table shows about 19,000 clones, with around 76% occurring only once.

This sequence was found in a human donor who had a prior SARS-CoV-2 infection. Specimen: CD4+ T cells from PBMCs cultured with SARS-CoV-2 spike peptides, collected before COVID-19 vaccination. The rearrangement joins TRBV4-3 to TRBJ2-7, with 7 bases lining up with TRBD1. As DNA, the CDR3 is TGCGCCAGCAGCCAACTTTGGGCAGGGGGAAACTACGAGCAGTACTTC. This encodes CASSQLWAGGNYEQYF.